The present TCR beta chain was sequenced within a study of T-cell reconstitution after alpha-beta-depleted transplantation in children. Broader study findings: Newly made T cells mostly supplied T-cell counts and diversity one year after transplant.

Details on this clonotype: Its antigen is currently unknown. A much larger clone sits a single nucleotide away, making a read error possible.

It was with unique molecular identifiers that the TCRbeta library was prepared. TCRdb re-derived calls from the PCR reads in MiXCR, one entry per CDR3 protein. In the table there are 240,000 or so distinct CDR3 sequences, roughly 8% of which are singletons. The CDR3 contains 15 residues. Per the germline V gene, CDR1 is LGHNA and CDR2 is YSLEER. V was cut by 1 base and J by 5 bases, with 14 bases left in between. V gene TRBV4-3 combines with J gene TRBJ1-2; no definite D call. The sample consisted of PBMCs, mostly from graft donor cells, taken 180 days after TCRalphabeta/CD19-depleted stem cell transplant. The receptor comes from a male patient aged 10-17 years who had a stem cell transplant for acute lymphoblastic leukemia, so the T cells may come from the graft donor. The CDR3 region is CASSQAWGTAYGYTF. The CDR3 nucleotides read TGCGCCAGCAGCCAAGCCTGGGGTACGGCTTATGGCTACACCTTC.